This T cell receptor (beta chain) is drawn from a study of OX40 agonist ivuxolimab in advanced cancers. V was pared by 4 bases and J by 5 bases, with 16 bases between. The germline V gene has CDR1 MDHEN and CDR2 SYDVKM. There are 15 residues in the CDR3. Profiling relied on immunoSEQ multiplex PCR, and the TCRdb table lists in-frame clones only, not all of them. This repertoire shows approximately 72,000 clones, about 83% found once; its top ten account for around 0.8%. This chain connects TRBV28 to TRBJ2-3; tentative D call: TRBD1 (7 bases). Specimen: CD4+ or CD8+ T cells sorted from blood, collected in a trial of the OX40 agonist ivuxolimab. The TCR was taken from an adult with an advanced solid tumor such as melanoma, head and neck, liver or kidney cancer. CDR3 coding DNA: TGTGCCAGCAGTTCGGCAGGCGGGACAGTAGATACGCAGTATTTT. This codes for CASSSAGGTVDTQYF.